These 5 T cell receptor beta chains were sequenced from one sample in a study of PD-L1 blockade in urothelial cancer. The assay was immunoSEQ multiplex PCR, and TCRdb's table has in-frame clones only and misses some. In the table there are about 110,000 clones, approximately 85% of which are singletons. Specimen: PBMCs, collected around atezolizumab (anti-PD-L1) treatment. All receptors derive from a man in his fifties with urothelial cancer.

The chain links TRBV28 to TRBJ2-7, with TRBD1 identical over 7 bases. V trimming: 4 bases; J trimming: 0 bases; junction bases outside the gene matches: 6. CDR3 size: 15 residues. Germline CDR1 is MDHEN and CDR2 is SYDVKM. The CDR3 sequence is CASSSPGQNSYEQYF. The CDR3, as DNA: TGTGCCAGCAGTTCACCGGGACAGAACTCCTACGAGCAGTACTTC.

The count of this clone is one. The chain is built from TRBV4-2 and TRBJ1-4; D unclear. The CDR3 runs 15 residues. The V end was cut by 2 bases, the J end by 0 bases, with 7 bases between. CDR1 and CDR2 from the germline V gene are LGHNA and YNFKEQ. The CDR3 loop reads CASSQIQTTNEKLFF. CDR3 sequence (DNA): TGTGCCAGCAGCCAAATACAGACAACTAATGAAAAACTGTTTTTT.

The chain recombines TRBV7-2 with TRBJ2-7; 12 bases fit TRBD2. The V gene's germline CDR1 is SGHTA and CDR2 FQGNSA. V lost 3 bases and J lost 0; bases outside the gene matches: 6. The CDR3 is 17 residues long. The CDR3 region has the DNA TGTGCCAGCAGCTTGCGGACTAGCGGGGTCCGCTCCTACGAGCAGTACTTC. Translating gives CASSLRTSGVRSYEQYF.

This clone was counted a single time. V is TRBV5-6 and J is TRBJ1-1; 7 bases match TRBD1. Germline loops: CDR1 SGHDT, CDR2 YYEEEE. Trimming removed 4 bases from V and 3 bases from J; junction bases left unmatched: 6. This CDR3 contains 14 residues. The CDR3: CASSRGGAYTEAFF. Here the CDR3 DNA reads TGTGCCAGCAGCCGAGGGGGCGCCTACACTGAAGCTTTCTTT.

V is TRBV4-1 and J is TRBJ2-3; 13 bases are a match to TRBD2. After removal of 0 bases from V and 8 bases from J, the junction contained 5 bases not matched to a gene. CDR1 and CDR2 (germline): MGHRA, YSYEKL. The CDR3 spans 16 residues. The CDR3 spells CASSQDAGLAGTTQYF. The CDR3 nucleotides read TGCGCCAGCAGCCAAGATGCGGGACTAGCGGGAACTACGCAGTATTTT.